The next 5 T cell receptor beta chains were all read from a single sample in a study of T cell responses to AZD1222 COVID-19 vaccine. Sequencing was performed with immunoSEQ multiplex PCR; in TCRdb, only in-frame clones are kept and a portion is missing. The table lists 100,000 to 150,000 clones, 80% to 95% of them singletons, with about 1.1% in the top ten. The source material was peripheral blood, sampled on day 0 of AZD1222 vaccination. The origin of the receptors is an adult in good health.

CDR3 region: CSASEQGTTGELFF. The CDR3 nucleotides read TGCAGTGCTAGTGAACAGGGGACCACCGGGGAGCTGTTTTTT. The rearrangement links TRBV20-1 to TRBJ2-2; 7 bases match TRBD1. This CDR3 has 14 amino acids. Germline loops: CDR1 DFQATT, CDR2 SNEGSKA (reference sequence). The trim removed 3 bases at V and 4 bases at J, leaving 5 bases unmatched.

Only one count was recorded for this clone. The chain has TRBV2 and TRBJ1-2; D is possibly TRBD1 (6 bases). Germline V gene data show CDR1 as SNHLY and CDR2 as FYNNEI. The CDR3 has 11 amino acids. CDR3 nucleotides: TGTGCTGGGTGGGGGACATATGGCTACACCTTC. The encoded protein is CAGWGTYGYTF.

The rearrangement joins TRBV3-1 (or the pseudogene TRBV3-2) to TRBJ2-7; D may be TRBD2 (8 bases). Trimming removed 5 bases from V and 3 bases from J, with 17 bases in between. The CDR3 contains 15 residues. In germline, CDR1 is LGHDT, CDR2 YNNKEL (reference sequence). The CDR3 loop reads CASSEGASGSYEQYF. In DNA, the CDR3 is TGTGCCAGCAGCGAGGGGGCAAGCGGGAGCTACGAGCAGTACTTC.

This chain links TRBV14 with TRBJ2-2; D is undetermined. Germline V lookup: CDR1 SGHDN, CDR2 FVKESK. CDR3 length: 16 residues. V lost 1 base to trimming and J lost 0 bases, with 9 bases between them. CDR3: CASSQARRTNTGELFF. CDR3 DNA: TGTGCCAGCAGCCAAGCCCGACGGACGAACACCGGGGAGCTGTTTTTT.

The CDR3 DNA reads TGTGCCAGCAGTGAAGTCGGCTTTGGGGCCAACGTCCTGACTTTC. This translates into CASSEVGFGANVLTF. The chain couples TRBV6-1 to TRBJ2-6, with D unresolved. Trimming shortened V by 1 base and J by 3 bases, and 7 bases separated the two germline ends. Germline lookup yields CDR1 MNHNS and CDR2 SASEGT. The CDR3 covers 15 residues.